A single sample is the source of the 26 T cell receptor beta chains below, sequenced in a study of tumor and adjacent non-tumor tissue in lung cancer. The template was RNA from unsorted bulk tissue. TCRbeta libraries were built with three rounds of nested PCR, modified from ARM-PCR. Each CDR3 protein gets one entry after TCRdb re-called the multiplex PCR reads with MiXCR. The sample comprises 68,000 or so distinct CDR3 sequences, 60% of which are singletons, and about 19% rests with the top ten. The sequencing input was lung tumor tissue. The receptors were gathered from a man in his forties or fifties with non-small cell lung cancer.

The V and J genes are TRBV28 and TRBJ2-7; no definite D call. V was shortened by 2 bases and J by 2 bases, with 10 bases between the two germline ends. This CDR3 region has 14 residues. The germline gives CDR1 MDHEN, CDR2 SYDVKM. For the CDR3, the DNA is TGTGCCAGCAGTTTAGTGGGCAGGCCCTACGAGCAGTACTTC. This translates into CASSLVGRPYEQYF.

Concerning this clonotype itself: This may come from a read error, since a much larger clone is one base off. The chain links TRBV6-1 to TRBJ1-1; 7 positions agree with TRBD1. CDR1 and CDR2 from the germline V gene are MNHNS and SASEGT. J lost 11 bases, V lost 3 bases, and 9 bases had no gene match. The CDR3 is 13 residues long. The CDR3 is CASSEPMTGKAFF. DNA for the CDR3: TGTGCCAGCAGTGAGCCGATGACAGGGAAGGCTTTCTTT.

This clonotype was found once. The CDR3 region is CANSSSGGAIYGQYF. Here the CDR3 DNA reads TGTGCCAACAGCTCTAGCGGGGGGGCCATATACGGACAGTACTTC. The chain has TRBV12-3 or TRBV12-4 and TRBJ2-7; 12 bases line up with TRBD2. With 10 bases clipped from V and 10 bases from J, the junction kept 17 bases outside the gene matches. This CDR3 is 15 amino acids long.

As concerns this clonotype: The final CDR3 position lacks the conserved phenylalanine or tryptophan, pointing to a likely read error. The chain employs TRBV20-1 and TRBJ2-7; no firm D call. The germline gives CDR1 DFQATT, CDR2 SNEGSKA (reference sequence). This CDR3 is 12 amino acids long. V lost 2 bases and J lost 0, with 5 bases in between. The CDR3 DNA sequence: TGCAGTGCTAGACTGAGCTCCTACGAGCAGTACCTC. The encoded protein is CSARLSSYEQYL.

Points on this clonotype: One end of the junction varies from germline; a read error may be responsible. The rearrangement links TRBV12-3 or TRBV12-4 to TRBJ2-3; D is undetermined. The CDR3 is made up of 14 amino acids. The CDR3 protein is CASSLAIRTDTLYF. As DNA, the CDR3 is TGTGCCAGCAGTTTAGCGATCCGCACAGATACGCTGTATTTT.

Here the CDR3 reads CANLPGHQNTEAFF. Written as DNA, the CDR3 is TGTGCCAACCTACCGGGACATCAGAACACTGAAGCTTTCTTT. This chain joins TRBV12-3 or TRBV12-4 and TRBJ1-1, with a tentative D call TRBD1 (6 bases). Trimming removed 10 bases from V and 1 base from J, with 16 bases in between. The CDR3 extends over 14 amino acids.

On this clonotype itself: Just one base apart from a much larger clone, this may be a read error. The chain uses TRBV12-3 or TRBV12-4 and TRBJ1-1; D gene ambiguous. CDR3 length equals 12 residues. CDR3 amino acids: CASSFRRDEAIF. CDR3 DNA: TGTGCCAGCAGTTTCAGGCGCGATGAAGCTATCTTT.

The CDR3 loop reads CASSRHRGGTYEQYF. The CDR3, as DNA: TGCGCCAGCAGTCGTCACCGAGGGGGTACCTACGAGCAGTACTTC. The chain has TRBV5-1 and TRBJ2-7, with D possibly being TRBD1 (6 bases). The CDR3 length is 15 residues. The germline CDR1 and CDR2 sequences are SGHRS and YFSETQ. The V and J ends lost 5 bases and 2 bases respectively, with 17 bases between them.

This clonotype appeared a few times. CDR3 DNA: TGCAGTGCTTCTGGAAGGACAGGGCTGGAAGAGACCCAGTACTTC. Residues: CSASGRTGLEETQYF. V is TRBV20-1 and J is TRBJ2-5; 8 nucleotides align to TRBD1. The trim removed 5 bases at V and 3 bases at J, leaving 11 bases unmatched. Per the germline V gene, CDR1 is DFQATT and CDR2 is SNEGSKA (reference sequence). This CDR3 has 15 amino acids.

This clonotype has more than one count but fewer than ten. This chain connects TRBV7-8 to TRBJ2-1; 11 bases are a match to TRBD2. The CDR3 sequence is 14 residues long. J lost 9 bases, V lost 5 bases, and 6 bases had no gene match. The V gene's germline CDR1 is SGHVS and CDR2 FQNEAQ. In nucleotides, the CDR3 is TGTGCCAGCAGCCCTACTAGCGGGAGAGGTGAGCAGTTCTTC. Protein product: CASSPTSGRGEQFF.

The chain combines TRBV29-1 with TRBJ2-1, with 8 positions matching TRBD2. Germline-derived CDR1 and CDR2 are SQVTM and ANQGSEA. The CDR3 length is 16 residues. The CDR3 DNA reads TGCAAGGTTGAACCGCTTCTGGCGGGAGGAAGAAATGAGCAGTTCTTC. Translated: CKVEPLLAGGRNEQFF.

As to this clonotype: Sequence at one end of the junction differs from germline and may be a read error. The V gene is TRBV24-1, the J gene TRBJ2-2, with a tentative D call TRBD1 (6 bases). The germline gives CDR1 KGHDR, CDR2 SFDVKD. This CDR3 comprises 14 residues. CDR3 bases: TGTGCCACCAAGGCCGGACAGAACGCCGGGGAGTTGTTTTTT. Protein product: CATKAGQNAGELFF.

Concerning this clonotype itself: A much larger clone lies one base from this, so it may be a read error. The chain links TRBV6-6 to TRBJ2-3, with 9 bases aligning to TRBD1. The CDR3 spans 15 residues. The V and J ends lost 5 bases and 5 bases, in that order; junction bases with no gene match: 8. Germline CDR1 is MNHNY and CDR2 is SVGAGI (reference sequence). In DNA, the CDR3 is TGTGCCAGCAGTAGCCCGGGACAGGGAAAAGATACGCAGTATTTT. Protein product: CASSSPGQGKDTQYF.

To note about this clonotype: A junction boundary mismatches the germline segment, possibly from a read error. The chain uses TRBV28 and TRBJ2-7, with D possibly being TRBD1 (6 bases). Looked up from germline, CDR1 is MDHEN and CDR2 is SYDVKM. The CDR3 length is 14 residues. The CDR3 sequence: CASKNRASSYELYF. The DNA of the CDR3 is TGTGCCAGCAAGAACAGGGCTAGCTCCTACGAGCTGTACTTC.

The CDR3 here is CASSRTTGGTIIQQFF. The CDR3 DNA sequence: TGTGCCAGCAGCCGTACTACCGGGGGGACCATCATCCAGCAGTTCTTC. J is TRBJ2-1 and V is TRBV12-3 or TRBV12-4; 7 positions match TRBD2. The length of the CDR3 is 16 residues. V lost 6 bases to trimming and J lost 11 bases; unmatched junction nucleotides: 19.

Turning to this clonotype: A read error may explain this, as a much larger clone is one base away. This chain connects TRBV11-2 to TRBJ2-2, with TRBD2 as a possible D gene (7 bases). The V gene's germline CDR1 is SGHAT and CDR2 FQNNGV. This CDR3 has 18 residues. The ends were cut back, 0 bases at V and 5 bases at J, with 19 bases in the middle. The CDR3 loop is CASSLEGGACGKTGELFF. The CDR3, as DNA: TGTGCCAGCAGCTTAGAGGGGGGGGCTTGCGGGAAGACCGGGGAGCTGTTTTTT.

With respect to this clonotype: Mismatch with germline at one junction end may stem from a read error. This chain connects TRBV5-1 to TRBJ2-3; 7 bases fit TRBD2. Germline-derived CDR1 and CDR2 are SGHRS and YFSETQ. The CDR3 loop spans 14 amino acids. The CDR3 region is CAGSLATSADTQYF. The CDR3 coding sequence is TGCGCCGGCAGCTTGGCCACTAGCGCAGATACGCAGTATTTT.

This clonotype was detected once. One end of the junction does not line up with germline, which may come from a read error. The J gene is TRBJ2-7, the V gene TRBV6-1; the D gene could be TRBD1 or TRBD2 (5 bases each). The CDR3 sequence is 13 residues long. Per the germline V gene, CDR1 is MNHNS and CDR2 is SASEGT. CDR3 in amino acids: CASTWGMVYGQYF. The CDR3 bases are TGTGCCAGCACCTGGGGGATGGTGTACGGGCAGTATTTC.

For this clonotype: Its ends do not fully match the called genes, so a read error is possible. The gene calls are TRBV15 and TRBJ2-1; TRBD2 matches at 13 bases. This CDR3 contains 15 residues. Per germline, CDR1 LNHNV and CDR2 YYDKDF (reference sequence). Here the CDR3 reads CATSSGLAGINEHFF. CDR3 coding DNA: TGTGCCACCAGTTCGGGACTAGCGGGAATCAATGAGCATTTCTTC.

In its sample, this clonotype was seen many times. This chain connects TRBV5-1 to TRBJ1-2, with D maybe TRBD1 (6 bases). V was pared by 0 bases and J by 5 bases, with 11 bases between. CDR3 size: 14 residues. Germline CDR1 reads SGHRS; CDR2 reads YFSETQ. The CDR3 coding sequence is TGCGCCAGCAGCTTGGATGCAGGGGTATATGGCTACACCTTC. It translates to CASSLDAGVYGYTF.

Regarding this clonotype: It is likely a read error, because the conserved phenylalanine at the end of the CDR3 is missing. The V and J genes are TRBV11-2 and TRBJ2-5, with 9 positions matching TRBD1. The CDR3 length is 14 residues. Looked up from germline, CDR1 is SGHAT and CDR2 is FQNNGV. With V trimmed by 4 bases and J by 6 bases, 6 bases remained unmatched. The DNA of the CDR3 is TGTGCCAGCAGCTCTTTGGACAGGGGACAGACCCAGTACCTC. The encoded protein is CASSSLDRGQTQYL.

Worth noting for this clonotype: Being one base from a much bigger clone, this may be a read error. This chain uses TRBV5-6 with TRBJ2-6; D not certain. From germline, CDR1 is SGHDT and CDR2 YYEEEE. The ends were cut back, 3 bases at V and 0 bases at J, with 13 bases in the middle. The CDR3 spans 17 residues. The CDR3 region has the DNA TGTGCCAGCAGCTCGAGTCGGTACAACTCTGGGGCCAACGTCCTGACTTTC. Its protein is CASSSSRYNSGANVLTF.

This clonotype was seen more than once but under ten times. This sequence joins TRBV20-1 and TRBJ2-4; 10 bases fit TRBD2. Trimming took 5 bases from V and 7 from J; bases not matched to a gene: 5. The CDR3 length is 13 residues. CDR1 and CDR2 from the germline V gene are DFQATT and SNEGSKA (reference sequence). The CDR3 nucleotides read TGCAGTGCTGAGCTAGCGGGAGTTAACATTCAGTACTTC. Protein product: CSAELAGVNIQYF.

About this clonotype itself: This could be a read error, since a much larger clone is one nucleotide away. This rearrangement joins TRBV20-1 to TRBJ2-3; D possibly corresponds to TRBD2 (6 bases). CDR1 and CDR2 from the germline V gene are DFQATT and SNEGSKA (reference sequence). V lost 3 bases, J lost 4 bases, and 23 bases lay in between. There are 17 residues in the CDR3. The CDR3 DNA is TGCAGTGCTAGGGGAAGCAGGAGGGCCTCGTTTCCAGATACGCAGTATTTT. Amino acids: CSARGSRRASFPDTQYF.

Many counts were recorded for this clonotype. The rearrangement uses TRBV14 and TRBJ1-2; D gene ambiguous. The CDR3 contains 15 residues. Trimming took off 3 bases at V and 1 base at J, with 12 bases between the two ends. CDR1 and CDR2 from the germline V gene are SGHDN and FVKESK. The CDR3 reads CASSHRSLLNYGYTF. In nucleotides, the CDR3 is TGTGCCAGCAGCCACCGGTCCCTCCTTAACTATGGCTACACCTTC.

Worth noting for this clonotype: This is likely a read error, given that the CDR3 carries no conserved phenylalanine or tryptophan at its end. The rearrangement links TRBV29-1 to TRBJ2-6; TRBD2 might be the D (6 bases). Per the germline V gene, CDR1 is SQVTM and CDR2 is ANQGSEA. The CDR3 covers 14 residues. The CDR3 DNA reads TGCAGCGTTGGAGAGCTCGGGGAGGCCAACCTCCTGACTTTA. Amino acid sequence: CSVGELGEANLLTL.